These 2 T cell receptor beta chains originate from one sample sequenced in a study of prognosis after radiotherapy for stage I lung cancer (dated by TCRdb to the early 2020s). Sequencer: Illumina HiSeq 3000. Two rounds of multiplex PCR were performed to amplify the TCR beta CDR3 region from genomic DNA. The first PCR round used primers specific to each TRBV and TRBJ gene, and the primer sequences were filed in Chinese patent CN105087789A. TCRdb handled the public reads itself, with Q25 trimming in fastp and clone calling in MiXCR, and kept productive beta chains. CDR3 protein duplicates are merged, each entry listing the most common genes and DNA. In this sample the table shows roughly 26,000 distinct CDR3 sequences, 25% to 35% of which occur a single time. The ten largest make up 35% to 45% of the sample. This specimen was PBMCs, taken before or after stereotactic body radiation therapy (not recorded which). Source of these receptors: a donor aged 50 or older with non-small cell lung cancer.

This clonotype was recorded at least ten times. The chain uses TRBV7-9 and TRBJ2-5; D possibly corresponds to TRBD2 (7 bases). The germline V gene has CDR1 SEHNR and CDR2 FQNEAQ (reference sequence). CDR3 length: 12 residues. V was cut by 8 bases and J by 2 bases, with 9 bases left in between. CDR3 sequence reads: CASGRGQETQYF. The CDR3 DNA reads TGTGCCAGCGGGAGGGGGCAAGAGACCCAGTACTTC.

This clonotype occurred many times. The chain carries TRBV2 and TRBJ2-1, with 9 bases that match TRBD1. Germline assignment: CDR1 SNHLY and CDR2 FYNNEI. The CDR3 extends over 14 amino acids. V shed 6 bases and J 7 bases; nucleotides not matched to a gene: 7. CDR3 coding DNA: TGTGCCAGCAGCCCGGGACAGGGATGGAATGAGCAGTTCTTC. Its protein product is CASSPGQGWNEQFF.